This T cell receptor beta chain was sequenced for a study of T cell responses to AZD1222 COVID-19 vaccine. Study results and limitations: The study identified only six AZD1222 recipients as seropositive at baseline. Among spike-specific TCRs, nearly half reportedly target unmutated variant regions. Most donors were white British and more were female, and clonal diversity was possibly underestimated.

Method: immunoSEQ multiplex PCR; TCRdb's copy keeps in-frame clones and lacks some. The data hold 150,000 to 160,000 clones, with roughly 90% observed a single time. Turning to this clone: The antigen is undetermined.

The CDR3 loop spans 13 amino acids. V lost 4 bases, J lost 1 base, and 7 bases lay in between. CDR1 and CDR2 (germline): LNHDA, SQIVND (reference sequence). Second doses at about 4 or about 12 weeks were pooled. The V and J genes are TRBV19 and TRBJ1-1; D unresolved. The sequencing used peripheral blood, collected 28 days after the second AZD1222 dose. The receptor was derived from an adult who received the AZD1222 COVID-19 vaccine. The CDR3 sequence is CASSTKGNTEAFF. CDR3 bases: TGTGCCAGTAGTACCAAAGGGAACACTGAAGCTTTCTTT.